The 5 T cell receptor beta chains in this list originate from one sample, sequenced in a study of CD8+ T cells in alopecia areata. Investigators isolated RNA and reverse transcribed it into cDNA to act as the sequencing template. The repertoire was sequenced with immunoSEQ multiplex PCR; TCRdb's copy has only in-frame clones and lacks some. The sample holds about 180,000 clones, 51% seen once. Noted treatment: oral pan-JAK inhibitor, 5-10 mg twice daily. This sample comprised CD8+ T cells sorted from blood, obtained at approximately week 51, from a patient treated with tofacitinib. The receptors were gathered from a human donor with alopecia areata.

CDR3 nucleotide sequence: TGTGCCAGCAGCGTAGATGGGGGCCACGAGCAGTACTTC. Translation: CASSVDGGHEQYF. The chain links TRBV9 to TRBJ2-7, with D maybe TRBD1 (6 bases). The CDR3 consists of 13 residues. Germline-derived CDR1 and CDR2 are SGDLS and YYNGEE. V lost 0 bases to trimming and J lost 5 bases, with 9 bases between them.

The chain employs TRBV27 and TRBJ1-6; D is unclear. The CDR3 loop spans 14 amino acids. V shed 1 base and J shed 6 bases, with 7 bases lying between them. In germline, CDR1 is MNHEY, CDR2 SMNVEV (reference sequence). The CDR3 reads CASSLLSPNSPLHF. The CDR3 DNA follows: TGTGCCAGCAGTTTATTGAGTCCTAATTCACCCCTCCACTTT.

V gene TRBV30 combines with J gene TRBJ1-1, with a possible D match to TRBD1 (5 bases). This CDR3 has 12 residues. Trimming shortened V by 8 bases and J by 5 bases, and 15 bases separated the two germline ends. Germline assignment: CDR1 GTSNPN and CDR2 SVGIG (reference sequence). The CDR3 region is CAAGVKGTEAFF. CDR3 coding DNA: TGTGCCGCAGGCGTCAAGGGGACTGAAGCTTTCTTT. Full variable domain (outside the CDR3, taken from reference TRBV30 and TRBJ1-1): SQTIHQWPATLVQPVGSPLSLECTVEGTSNPNLYWYRQAAGRGLQLLFYSVGIGQISSEVPQNLSASRPQDRQFILSSKKLLLSDSGFYLCAAGVKGTEAFFGQGTRLTVV.

The chain has TRBV6-5 and TRBJ2-3; 8 bases map to TRBD1. After removal of 6 bases from V and 4 bases from J, the junction contained 3 bases not matched to a gene. This CDR3 has 13 amino acids. The germline V gene has CDR1 MNHEY and CDR2 SVGAGI. The CDR3 protein is CASSLDRADTQYF. The CDR3 bases are TGTGCCAGCAGCCTGGACAGGGCAGATACGCAGTATTTT.

J is TRBJ2-1 and V is TRBV29-1; weak D call: TRBD1 (6 bases). V shed 4 bases and J shed 5 bases, with 9 bases lying between them. The CDR3 spans 12 residues. Germline V CDR1 and CDR2: SQVTM, ANQGSEA. The CDR3 coding sequence is TGCAGCGTTGTTTGGACAGACAATGAGCAGTTCTTC. It yields the protein CSVVWTDNEQFF.